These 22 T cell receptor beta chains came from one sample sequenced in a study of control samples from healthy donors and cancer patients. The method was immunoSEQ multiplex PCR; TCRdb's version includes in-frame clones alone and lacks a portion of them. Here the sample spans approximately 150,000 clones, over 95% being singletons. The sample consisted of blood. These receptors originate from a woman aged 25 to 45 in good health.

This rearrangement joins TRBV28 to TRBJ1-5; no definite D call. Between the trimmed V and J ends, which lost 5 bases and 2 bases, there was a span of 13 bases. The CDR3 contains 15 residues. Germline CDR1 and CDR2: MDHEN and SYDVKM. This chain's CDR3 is CASSVEGIGNQPQHF. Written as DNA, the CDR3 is TGTGCCAGCAGTGTCGAAGGGATTGGCAATCAGCCCCAGCATTTT.

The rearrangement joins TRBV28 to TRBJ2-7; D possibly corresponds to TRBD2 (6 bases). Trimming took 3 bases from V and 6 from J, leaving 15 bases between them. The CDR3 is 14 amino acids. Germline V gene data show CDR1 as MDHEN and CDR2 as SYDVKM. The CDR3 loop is CASSFGGRTGEQYF. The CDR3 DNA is TGTGCCAGCAGTTTCGGAGGGAGGACTGGCGAGCAGTACTTC.

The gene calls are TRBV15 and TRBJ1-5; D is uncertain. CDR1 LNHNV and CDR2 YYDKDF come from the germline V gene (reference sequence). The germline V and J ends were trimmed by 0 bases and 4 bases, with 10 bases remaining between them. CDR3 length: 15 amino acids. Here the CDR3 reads CATSRDLSINQPQHF. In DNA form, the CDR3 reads TGTGCCACCAGCAGAGATTTGTCCATAAATCAGCCCCAGCATTTT.

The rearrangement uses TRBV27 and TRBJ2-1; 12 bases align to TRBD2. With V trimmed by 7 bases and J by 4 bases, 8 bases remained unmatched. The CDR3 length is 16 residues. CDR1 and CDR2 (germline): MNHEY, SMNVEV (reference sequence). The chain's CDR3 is CASTRTSGTMYNEQFF. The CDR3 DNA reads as TGTGCCAGCACCAGGACTAGCGGGACCATGTACAATGAGCAGTTCTTC.

CDR3 nucleotide sequence: TGCGCCAGCAGCCCCTACCTACAGGGGGCCTATTCACCCCTCCACTTT. This sequence encodes CASSPYLQGAYSPLHF. This rearrangement joins TRBV4-1 to TRBJ1-6; 9 bases are shared with TRBD1. The length of the CDR3 is 16 residues. Looked up from germline, CDR1 is MGHRA and CDR2 is YSYEKL. V lost 4 bases, J lost 8 bases, and 9 bases stayed unmatched.

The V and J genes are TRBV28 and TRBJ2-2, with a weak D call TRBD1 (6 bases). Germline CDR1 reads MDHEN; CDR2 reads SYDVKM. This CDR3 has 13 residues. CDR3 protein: CGSVGALAGELFF. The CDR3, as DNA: TGTGGAAGTGTGGGGGCGCTTGCCGGGGAGCTGTTTTTT. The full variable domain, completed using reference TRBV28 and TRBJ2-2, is DVKVTQSSRYLVKRTGEKVFLECVQDMDHENMFWYRQDPGLGLRLIYFSYDVKMKEKGDIPEGYSVSREKKERFSLILESASTNQTSMYLCGSVGALAGELFFGEGSRLTVL.

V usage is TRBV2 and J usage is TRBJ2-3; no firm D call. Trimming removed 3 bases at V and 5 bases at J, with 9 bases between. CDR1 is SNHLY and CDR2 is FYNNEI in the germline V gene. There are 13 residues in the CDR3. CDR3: CASSEAGEDTQYF. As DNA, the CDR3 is TGTGCCAGCAGTGAGGCCGGTGAAGATACGCAGTATTTT.

The CDR3 loop is CASSSTPGRVSGELFF. The CDR3 region has the DNA TGCGCCAGCAGCTCTACACCGGGACGAGTGTCCGGGGAGCTGTTTTTT. The chain carries TRBV5-1 and TRBJ2-2, with D possibly being TRBD1 or TRBD2 (5 bases each). Germline values: CDR1 SGHRS, CDR2 YFSETQ. V lost 3 bases and J lost 6, with 18 bases in between. The length of the CDR3 is 16 residues.

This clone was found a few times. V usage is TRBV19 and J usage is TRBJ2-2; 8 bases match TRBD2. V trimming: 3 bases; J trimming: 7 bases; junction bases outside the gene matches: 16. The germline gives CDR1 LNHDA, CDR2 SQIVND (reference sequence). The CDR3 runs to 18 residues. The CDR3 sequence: CASSIRLVAGLGGGELFF. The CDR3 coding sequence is TGTGCCAGTAGTATTCGCCTGGTCGCGGGACTAGGCGGCGGGGAGCTGTTTTTT.

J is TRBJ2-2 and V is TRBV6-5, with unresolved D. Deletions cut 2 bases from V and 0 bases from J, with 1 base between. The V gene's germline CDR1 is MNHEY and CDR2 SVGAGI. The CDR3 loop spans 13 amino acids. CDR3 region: CASSYPNTGELFF. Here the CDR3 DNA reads TGTGCCAGCAGTTACCCGAACACCGGGGAGCTGTTTTTT.

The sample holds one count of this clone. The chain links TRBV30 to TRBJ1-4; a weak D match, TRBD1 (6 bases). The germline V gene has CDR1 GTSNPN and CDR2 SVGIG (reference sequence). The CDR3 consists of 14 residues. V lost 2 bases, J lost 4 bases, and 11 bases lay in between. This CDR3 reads CAWSMGGNNEKLFF. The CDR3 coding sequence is TGTGCCTGGAGTATGGGGGGCAATAATGAAAAACTGTTTTTT.

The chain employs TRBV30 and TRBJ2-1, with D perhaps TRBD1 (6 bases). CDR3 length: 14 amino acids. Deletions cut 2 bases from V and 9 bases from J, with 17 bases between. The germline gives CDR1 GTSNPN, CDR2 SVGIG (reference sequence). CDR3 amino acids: CAWSRGRGTFEQFF. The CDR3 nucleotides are TGTGCCTGGAGTAGGGGCAGGGGCACTTTTGAGCAGTTCTTC.

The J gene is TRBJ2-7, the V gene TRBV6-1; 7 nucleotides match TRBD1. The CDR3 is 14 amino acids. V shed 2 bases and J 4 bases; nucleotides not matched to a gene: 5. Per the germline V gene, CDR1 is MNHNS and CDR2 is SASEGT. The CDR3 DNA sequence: TGTGCCAGCAGTGAAACCGGGACAGTGTACGAGCAGTACTTC. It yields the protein CASSETGTVYEQYF.

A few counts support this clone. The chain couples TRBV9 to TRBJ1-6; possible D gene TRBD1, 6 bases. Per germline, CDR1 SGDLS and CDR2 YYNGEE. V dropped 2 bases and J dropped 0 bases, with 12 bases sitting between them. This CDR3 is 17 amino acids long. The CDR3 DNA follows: TGTGCCAGCAGCGTTCGACAGGAACGCTCCTATAATTCACCCCTCCACTTT. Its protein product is CASSVRQERSYNSPLHF.

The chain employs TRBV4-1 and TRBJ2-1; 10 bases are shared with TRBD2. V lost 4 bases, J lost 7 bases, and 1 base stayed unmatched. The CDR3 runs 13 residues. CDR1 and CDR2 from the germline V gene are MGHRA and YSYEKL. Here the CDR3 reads CASSLAGGNEQFF. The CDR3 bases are TGCGCCAGCAGCCTAGCGGGGGGTAATGAGCAGTTCTTC.

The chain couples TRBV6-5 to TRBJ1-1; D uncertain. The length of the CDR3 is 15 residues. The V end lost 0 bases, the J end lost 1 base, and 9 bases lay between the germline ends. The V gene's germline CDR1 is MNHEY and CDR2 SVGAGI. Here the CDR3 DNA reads TGTGCCAGCAGTTACTCTTACAGCGGGAACACTGAAGCTTTCTTT. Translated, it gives CASSYSYSGNTEAFF.

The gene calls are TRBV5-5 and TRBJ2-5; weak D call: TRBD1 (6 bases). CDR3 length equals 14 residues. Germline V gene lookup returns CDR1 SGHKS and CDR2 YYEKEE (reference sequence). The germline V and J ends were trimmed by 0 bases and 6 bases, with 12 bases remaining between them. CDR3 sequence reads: CASSLVQGGQTQYF. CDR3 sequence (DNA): TGTGCCAGCAGCTTGGTACAGGGTGGACAGACCCAGTACTTC.

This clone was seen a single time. The CDR3 DNA follows: TGTGCCACCAGCACAAGGACTAGCGGCGTCCAAGAGACCCAGTACTTC. Translation gives CATSTRTSGVQETQYF. The V call is TRBV15, the J call TRBJ2-5; 10 bases are shared with TRBD2. This CDR3 has 16 residues. Germline V gene sequence: CDR1 LNHNV, CDR2 YYDKDF (reference sequence). V lost 4 bases, J lost 1 base, and 6 bases stayed unmatched. Complete variable domain (other parts from reference TRBV15 and TRBJ2-5): DAMVIQNPRYQVTQFGKPVTLSCSQTLNHNVMYWYQQKSSQAPKLLFHYYDKDFNNEADTPDNFQSRRPNTSFCFLDIRSPGLGDTAMYLCATSTRTSGVQETQYFGPGTRLLVL.

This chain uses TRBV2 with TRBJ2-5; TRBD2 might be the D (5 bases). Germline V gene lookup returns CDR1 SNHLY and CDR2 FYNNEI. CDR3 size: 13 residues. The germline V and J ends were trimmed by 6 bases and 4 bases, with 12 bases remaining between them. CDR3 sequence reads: CASSRGMGETQYF. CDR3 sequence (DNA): TGTGCCAGCAGCCGGGGAATGGGAGAGACCCAGTACTTC.

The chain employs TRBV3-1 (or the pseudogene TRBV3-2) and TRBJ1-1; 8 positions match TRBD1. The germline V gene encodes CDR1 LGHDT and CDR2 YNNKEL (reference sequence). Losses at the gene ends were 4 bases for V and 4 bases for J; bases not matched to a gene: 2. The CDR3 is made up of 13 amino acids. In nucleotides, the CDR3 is TGTGCCAGCAGCCGGACAGGGTCCACTGAAGCTTTCTTT. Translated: CASSRTGSTEAFF.

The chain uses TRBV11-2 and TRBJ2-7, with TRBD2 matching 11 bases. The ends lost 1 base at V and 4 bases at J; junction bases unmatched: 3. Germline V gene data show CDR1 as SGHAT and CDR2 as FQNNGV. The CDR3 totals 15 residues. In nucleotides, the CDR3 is TGTGCCAGCAGCTTAGTAACTAGCGGGAGTTACGAGCAGTACTTC. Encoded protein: CASSLVTSGSYEQYF. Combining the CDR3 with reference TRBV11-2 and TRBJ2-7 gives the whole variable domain EAGVAQSPRYKIIEKRQSVAFWCNPISGHATLYWYQQILGQGPKLLIQFQNNGVVDDSQLPKDRFSAERLKGVDSTLKIQPAKLEDSAVYLCASSLVTSGSYEQYFGPGTRLTVT.

CDR3 coding DNA: TGTGCCAGCAGCTTGGGTGGGGCCCAGGGGAATCAGCCCCAGCATTTT. This translates into CASSLGGAQGNQPQHF. This chain connects TRBV5-4 to TRBJ1-5, with D possibly being TRBD1 (6 bases). The germline V gene encodes CDR1 SGHNT and CDR2 YYREEE (reference sequence). The CDR3 runs 16 residues. The V and J ends lost 0 bases and 4 bases respectively, with 14 bases between them.